The sequence of this T cell receptor (beta chain) was determined in a study of T cells after yellow fever vaccination (dated by TCRdb to about 2019). In the study overall: The SMART-Seq v4 Ultra Low Input RNA kit was used to prepare libraries from fractions with low cell numbers. To follow T-cell clones before and after primary and booster YFV17D yellow fever vaccination, bulk TCR alpha and beta repertoires were sequenced over time. Two healthy male donors, one aged 18 to 29 and one aged 30 to 40 years, were included in the cohort. Blood was drawn at multiple timepoints before and after primary and secondary immunization, with bulk PBMC replicates and cell subsets isolated. Overall study outcomes, separate from this receptor: Compared with the primary T-cell response, the secondary T-cell response was weaker but faster, peaking on day 5 rather than day 15. After the booster, most of the clones that had expanded following primary vaccination were detected again (96% of CD4 and around 88% of CD8), which suggests that memory was broadly maintained. Because the study included only a couple of donors, the extent to which the findings can be generalized is limited. A small fraction of clonotypes showed up in both the CD4 and CD8 compartments, probably as a result of convergent recombination. Computational filtering was required because FACS-sorted repertoires could contain abundant contaminating clonotypes from the bulk population.

The treatment or condition label here, explained by the study, means: live attenuated yellow fever vaccine strain. At each blood-draw timepoint, two biological replicates of bulk PBMCs were obtained. A standard Ficoll-Paque protocol was used to isolate PBMCs from peripheral blood. TriZol was used to extract RNA from bulk PBMCs, from CD4 and CD8 fractions, and from dextramer-positive and dextramer-negative fractions. TCR cDNA was synthesized by 5'RACE template switching, which introduced a universal primer site and unique molecular identifiers. Priming of cDNA synthesis was performed from both the TCR alpha and TCR beta constant segments. Library amplification used two PCR steps, and the second PCR step added sample barcodes and sequencing adapters. Sequencing of libraries was performed on Illumina HiSeq 2500 (2x100 bp) or NovaSeq (2x150 bp). The paper's data handling went like this. MIGEC handled demultiplexing of reads and collapsing into UMI consensus sequences, while MiXCR performed V(D)J alignment. Vaccine-responding clonotypes were defined with edgeR using replicate PBMC samples, requiring FDR below 0.01 and a log2 fold change above 5 up to day 15. CD4 or CD8 identity was assigned to each bulk clonotype according to whether the clonotype was present at higher abundance in the sequenced CD4 repertoire or the sequenced CD8 repertoire. In-frame beta chains were kept once TCRdb had trimmed the public reads at Q25 with fastp and called clones with MiXCR. Each record represents a unique CDR3 protein, reported with the most common genes and DNA among its rows. In this record, the V and J calls reflect TCRdb's handling and not the investigators' own analysis. Within this sample are about 340,000 distinct CDR3 sequences, with 8.5% to 9% of them counted one time only. The biggest ten clones account for around 17% of the sample.

Relative to germline, V is 5 bases shorter and J is 4 bases shorter, with 11 bases between their ends. Inclusive of the bounding cysteine and phenylalanine, the CDR3 is 13 residues long. The read is trimmed to its CDR3 DNA, 39 bases read in frame from base 1. CDR1 MNHNY and CDR2 SVGAGI are derived from the germline V gene (reference sequence). This clonotype was seen a few times. Its antigen specificity is not known. Within one base of it there is no much larger clone, and no base qualities were kept. The clonotype was recovered from a man between 18 and 35 years old who received the YFV17D yellow fever vaccine. Source: PBMCs, taken on the day of the first yellow fever vaccination. The rearranged chain carries TRBV6-6 and TRBJ2-5; the D gene cannot be resolved reliably. The encoded CDR3 is CASSRSRGETQYF. The sequenced DNA: TGTGCCAGCAGTCGGTCTAGAGGAGAGACCCAGTACTTC.